This record covers a single T cell receptor (beta chain). The specificity of this receptor is unknown. Base qualities are missing; no much larger clone stands one base away. Participants in the prospective study were enrolled through a virtual design, were aged about 18 to 100 years, and lived in about 25 United States geographic areas. In the prospective study, cohorts were assigned on the basis of participant-reported clinical history obtained from a screening survey and a study questionnaire. Recovered participants in ImmuneRACE Cohort 3 were defined as having two consecutive negative NP/OP PCR tests, clearance from a healthcare professional, or resolution of symptoms. Each participant in the prospective study had whole blood, serum and a nasopharyngeal or oropharyngeal swab collected by mobile phlebotomists. Prospective study participants could optionally give additional blood draws and questionnaires over a roughly two-month period. Blood samples from the prospective study were shipped frozen or at room temperature prior to DNA extraction.

The entry originates in a study of blood T cell repertoires in COVID-19 (TCRdb year 2020). Background on the whole study: Samples from collaborators originated in the United States, Italy and Spain and spanned both the acute and convalescent phases of COVID-19. The repertoires were released in a freely available public database meant as a resource for research on the immune response to SARS-CoV-2. Where available, HLA class I and class II types were taken from metadata supplied by the sample provider and were not determined by assay-based typing. The material from the prospective study consisted of cDNA or gDNA derived from T cells, B-cell-depleted T cells, or PBMCs. Deeply sampled blood TCRbeta repertoires from subjects exposed to, actively infected with, or recovered from COVID-19 were included in the dataset. The samples were drawn from two sources: the first 160 participants of the ongoing ImmuneRACE study, and 1,254 subjects contributed by 6 global collaborators. Sample metadata almost always included a de-identified subject ID, COVID-19 status, age in years and sex. Results and caveats for the whole study, not just this receptor: The amount of clinical and demographic metadata varied by source and participant and was provided uncurated.

Trimming removed 5 bases from V and 5 bases from J, leaving 18 bases between the germline ends. Via the germline V gene, CDR1 is MNHEY and CDR2 SVGEGT. The CDR3 has 15 amino acids, counting the end cysteine and phenylalanine. CDR3 DNA is the only sequence kept; it has 45 bases, read in frame from the first base. TCRbeta CDR3 regions were amplified from genomic DNA using the immunoSEQ Assay, a bias-controlled multiplex PCR. On the study's bioinformatics: The number of nucleated cells in each sample was estimated from the amplification of reference gene primers within the assay. To quantify the absolute abundance of each unique TCRbeta CDR3 rearrangement, sequence reads were collapsed and filtered. Productive Simpson clonality was computed per sample as the square root of Simpson's diversity index over productive rearrangements. TCRdb's version of the immuneACCESS table is confined to in-frame rearrangements and falls short of the full clone set. An unresolved V gene accounts for under half of the shortfall where checked; the remainder is of unknown origin. V, J and clone size are taken as reported in that table, and D and trimming were inferred from the DNA itself. This sample has about 370,000 clones in its table, and over 75% of those were observed once. 0.9% to 1.1% of the sample lies in the top ten.

The source of this sequence is a man aged 18 to 29 who had recovered from COVID-19. The chain links TRBV6-2 or TRBV6-3 with TRBJ1-1; D gene: possibly TRBD1, on 5 matching bases. The material sequenced was PBMCs or T cells enriched from blood (not recorded which). The encoded CDR3 is CASSLPQGLRTEAFF. The sequenced DNA is TGTGCCAGCAGTCTCCCTCAGGGTCTTCGGACTGAAGCTTTCTTT.